The source of this TCR beta chain is a study of liver allograft versus peripheral blood T cells (dated by TCRdb to the early 2020s). With regard to the full study: The study compared T cell receptor repertoires found within transplanted livers against repertoires in the peripheral blood of liver transplant recipients. The research as a whole found: The T cell receptor repertoires within liver allografts were reported to be different from the T cell receptor repertoires detected in peripheral blood.

Based on its abundance in the sample, this clonotype is medium-sized (0.01 to 0.1%). Its antigen is still unknown. No base quality information exists; no much larger clone differs at one position. According to the germline V gene, CDR1 reads SGHTA and CDR2 reads FQGNSA. Inclusive of the bounding cysteine and phenylalanine, the CDR3 is 14 residues long. The entry retains the CDR3 DNA only, 42 bases that are in frame from base 1. V lost 5 bases and J lost 3 bases; the stretch between them is 13 bases long. The sample was run on an Illumina MiSeq. TCRdb ran its own pipeline on the public reads, namely fastp trimming at Q25 and MiXCR clone calling, and kept in-frame beta chains. Rows matching on CDR3 protein sequence are summarized as one entry with the most common DNA and genes. The sample data list over 10,000 distinct CDR3 sequences, and roughly 18% of these were observed just once. Approximately 2% of the sample is held by the ten biggest clonotypes.

The receptor comes from a human patient who had a liver transplant. The graft donor may be the source of some T cells after a transplant. The chain was built from TRBV7-2 and TRBJ1-2; perhaps TRBD1 is the D gene, with 6 bases matching. The CDR3 reads as follows: CASSPNGQYYGYTF. The DNA reads TGTGCCAGCAGCCCTAACGGACAGTACTATGGCTACACCTTC.